One and the same sample provided the 27 T cell receptor beta chains below, sequenced in a study of blood T cell repertoires in COVID-19. Some clones are missing from TCRdb's copy, which holds only in-frame ones; the method was immunoSEQ multiplex PCR. Among 150,000 to 250,000 clones, roughly four fifths were seen once, and the ten largest hold about 10%. The sequenced material came from PBMCs or T cells enriched from blood (not recorded which). The receptors originated from a man aged 40-55 years who had recovered from COVID-19.

In DNA form, the CDR3 reads TGTGCCAGCTCATCAAACCGGGACAGGGTAGAGACCCAGTACTTC. Protein: CASSSNRDRVETQYF. The chain is built from TRBV18 and TRBJ2-5, with 9 bases matching TRBD1. This CDR3 region has 15 residues. The V and J ends lost 5 bases and 4 bases, in that order; junction bases with no gene match: 8. Germline assignment: CDR1 KGHSH and CDR2 LQKENI. Together with reference TRBV18 and TRBJ2-5, the CDR3 gives the full variable domain: NAGVMQNPRHLVRRRGQEARLRCSPMKGHSHVYWYRQLPEEGLKFMVYLQKENIIDESGMPKERFSAEFPKEGPSILRIQQVVRGDSAAYFCASSSNRDRVETQYFGPGTRLLVL.

This clone was seen just once. Without the conserved terminal phenylalanine or tryptophan, this CDR3 likely stems from a read error. The limits of the CDR3 on the DNA are not certain, so only TCRdb's listed CDR3 is given. This chain joins TRBV20-1 and TRBJ1-2. The CDR3 is 9 residues long, counting both termini. Germline CDR1 DFQATT, CDR2 SNEGSKA (reference sequence). The CDR3 sequence is CSANQGLPL.

V gene TRBV5-1 combines with J gene TRBJ1-5; 7 bases agree with TRBD1. The CDR3 length is 14 residues. The V gene's germline CDR1 is SGHRS and CDR2 YFSETQ. The V segment lost 0 bases and the J segment 6 bases; nucleotides outside the gene matches: 3. CDR3 protein: CASSLGTGLQPQHF. CDR3 DNA: TGCGCCAGCAGCTTGGGGACAGGCCTTCAGCCCCAGCATTTT.

The V gene is TRBV3-1 (or the pseudogene TRBV3-2), the J gene TRBJ2-1; 12 bases line up with TRBD2. There are 17 residues in the CDR3. J gave up 7 bases and V 5 bases, and 12 bases lay outside the gene matches. Germline V gene data show CDR1 as LGHDT and CDR2 as YNNKEL (reference sequence). The CDR3, as DNA: TGTGCCAGCAGCTTACGACTCGGGACTAGCGGGCGTAATGAGCAGTTCTTC. It translates to CASSLRLGTSGRNEQFF.

This clone occurred once. CDR3 sequence reads: CASRSGWGSPDGNTIYF. In nucleotides, the CDR3 is TGTGCCAGCAGAAGTGGTTGGGGCAGTCCTGATGGAAACACCATATATTTT. The V gene is TRBV27, the J gene TRBJ1-3; TRBD1 is a possible D gene (5 bases). The germline V gene has CDR1 MNHEY and CDR2 SMNVEV (reference sequence). The germline V and J ends were trimmed by 6 bases and 3 bases, with 21 bases remaining between them. This CDR3 is 17 amino acids long.

The rearrangement joins TRBV5-6 to TRBJ1-1; perhaps TRBD1 as D (6 bases). CDR1 and CDR2 (germline): SGHDT, YYEEEE. CDR3 length: 16 amino acids. V lost 1 base, J lost 1 base, and 14 bases lay in between. Here the CDR3 reads CASSLWPGHSNTEAFF. The CDR3 DNA reads as TGTGCCAGCAGCTTGTGGCCGGGACATTCGAACACTGAAGCTTTCTTT.

The chain combines TRBV2 with TRBJ1-4; 7 positions match TRBD1. Germline V gives CDR1 SNHLY, CDR2 FYNNEI. The CDR3 runs 16 residues. V shed 4 bases, J shed 10 bases, and the junction held 15 bases outside the gene matches. This CDR3 is CASSVDSDRAWGKLFF. The CDR3 DNA reads as TGTGCCAGCAGTGTCGACAGCGACAGGGCGTGGGGAAAACTGTTTTTT. The variable domain in full, completed from reference TRBV2 and TRBJ1-4, reads EPEVTQTPSHQVTQMGQEVILRCVPISNHLYFYWYRQILGQKVEFLVSFYNNEISEKSEIFDDQFSVERPDGSNFTLKIRSTKLEDSAMYFCASSVDSDRAWGKLFFGSGTQLSVL.

In this sample, this clone turned up once. This rearrangement joins TRBV6-5 to TRBJ1-2, with 8 bases matching TRBD1. CDR1 is MNHEY and CDR2 is SVGAGI in the germline V gene. The CDR3 length is 14 residues. V lost 7 bases, J lost 3 bases, and 7 bases stayed unmatched. The CDR3 protein is CASTAKTGDYGYTF. The CDR3 coding sequence is TGTGCCAGCACCGCTAAGACAGGGGACTATGGCTACACCTTC.

This chain links TRBV10-3 with TRBJ1-4, with 12 bases lining up with TRBD1. The CDR3 totals 15 residues. Trimming cost V 5 bases and J 8 bases; bases outside gene matches: 6. The germline CDR1 and CDR2 sequences are ENHRY and SYGVKD. In DNA, the CDR3 is TGTGCCATCAGTAAGGGACAGGGGGCCGGGGAAAAACTGTTTTTT. Protein product: CAISKGQGAGEKLFF.

The chain carries TRBV11-2 and TRBJ2-1, with 9 bases matching TRBD1. The germline gives CDR1 SGHAT, CDR2 FQNNGV. The CDR3 consists of 16 residues. Trimming took 1 base from V and 3 from J; bases not matched to a gene: 4. CDR3 sequence: CASSLGGTGIYNEQFF. CDR3 sequence (DNA): TGTGCCAGCAGCTTAGGTGGGACAGGGATCTACAATGAGCAGTTCTTC.

V is TRBV5-1 and J is TRBJ1-3; D is possibly TRBD1 (6 bases). Germline V gene sequence: CDR1 SGHRS, CDR2 YFSETQ. This CDR3 comprises 17 residues. V lost 0 bases and J 1 base, leaving 14 bases between the germline ends. The CDR3 reads CASSLASGGFSGNTIYF. CDR3 DNA sequence: TGCGCCAGCAGCTTGGCCTCGGGGGGCTTTTCTGGAAACACCATATATTTT.

J is TRBJ2-2 and V is TRBV5-1; D uncertain. With 0 bases removed from V and 4 bases from J, the gap between germline ends came to 13 bases. The germline V gene has CDR1 SGHRS and CDR2 YFSETQ. CDR3 length: 16 amino acids. The CDR3 loop is CASSLVAGTSTGELFF. The CDR3, as DNA: TGCGCCAGCAGCTTGGTAGCCGGCACCTCCACCGGGGAGCTGTTTTTT.

This clone was seen a handful of times. The chain is built from TRBV5-1 and TRBJ1-3, with D perhaps TRBD1 (5 bases). Trimming removed 3 bases from V and 3 bases from J, with 16 bases in between. The CDR3 extends over 16 amino acids. Germline CDR1 and CDR2: SGHRS and YFSETQ. CDR3 nucleotides: TGCGCCAGCAGCTGGGGGGATGAGAACCATGGAAACACCATATATTTT. Residues: CASSWGDENHGNTIYF.

V gene TRBV28 combines with J gene TRBJ2-7; TRBD2 matches at 7 bases. This CDR3 has 15 amino acids. Per germline, CDR1 MDHEN and CDR2 SYDVKM. The ends lost 8 bases at V and 0 bases at J; junction bases unmatched: 10. CDR3: CASGLGASSSYEQYF. The CDR3 DNA reads TGTGCCAGCGGACTAGGAGCGAGTAGCTCCTACGAGCAGTACTTC.

The chain combines TRBV27 with TRBJ2-7, with 13 bases aligning to TRBD2. Germline values: CDR1 MNHEY, CDR2 SMNVEV (reference sequence). This CDR3 spans 16 amino acids. V lost 6 bases to trimming and J lost 1 base; unmatched junction nucleotides: 6. The CDR3 sequence is CASSPTLAGGSYEQYF. Written as DNA, the CDR3 is TGTGCCAGCAGCCCGACACTAGCGGGAGGGTCCTACGAGCAGTACTTC.

This chain uses TRBV29-1 with TRBJ1-5; 7 bases agree with TRBD1. Germline V gives CDR1 SQVTM, CDR2 ANQGSEA. The CDR3 is 13 residues long. V was pared by 7 bases and J by 5 bases, with 8 bases of the junction left unmatched. This CDR3 reads CSASQGEHQPQHF. CDR3 coding DNA: TGCAGCGCAAGCCAGGGGGAGCATCAGCCCCAGCATTTT.

This rearrangement joins TRBV12-3 or TRBV12-4 to TRBJ2-7, with D possibly matching TRBD1 (5 bases). The CDR3 sequence is 13 residues long. Trimming shortened V by 7 bases and J by 0 bases, and 10 bases separated the two germline ends. CDR3 residues: CASNPQGSYEQYF. In DNA form, the CDR3 reads TGTGCCAGCAATCCTCAGGGCTCCTACGAGCAGTACTTC.

This clone is a singleton in its sample. This chain uses TRBV7-2 with TRBJ1-1; D is uncertain. V lost 5 bases to trimming and J lost 1 base, with 8 bases between them. The V gene's germline CDR1 is SGHTA and CDR2 FQGNSA. The length of the CDR3 is 13 residues. The CDR3 DNA sequence: TGTGCCAGCAGCCTAAGAGAGAACACTGAAGCTTTCTTT. This translates into CASSLRENTEAFF.

This clone was observed a few times. The chain carries TRBV10-1 and TRBJ2-1; 12 bases align to TRBD2. Germline V gives CDR1 WNHNN, CDR2 SYGVQD (reference sequence). Unmatched junction bases numbered 2, after V lost 3 bases and J lost 5 bases. The CDR3 contains 15 residues. CDR3 protein: CASSDLAGGNNEQFF. The CDR3 nucleotides read TGCGCCAGCAGTGATCTAGCGGGAGGGAACAATGAGCAGTTCTTC.

J is TRBJ2-7 and V is TRBV5-1; D may be TRBD1 (5 bases). V was clipped by 0 bases and J by 1 base, with 8 bases between them. This CDR3 comprises 14 residues. CDR1 and CDR2 from the germline V gene are SGHRS and YFSETQ. The DNA of the CDR3 is TGCGCCAGCAGCTTGGTTGCAGGGTCCTACGAGCAGTACTTC. Translation gives CASSLVAGSYEQYF.

The chain is built from TRBV19 and TRBJ1-5, with D unresolved. Germline V gives CDR1 LNHDA, CDR2 SQIVND (reference sequence). V was shortened by 5 bases and J by 6 bases, with 8 bases between the two germline ends. The length of the CDR3 is 12 residues. CDR3 nucleotides: TGTGCCAGTAGTCTCAGTTCTCAGCCCCAGCATTTT. It translates to CASSLSSQPQHF.

In this sample, this clone turned up once. V and J are TRBV7-3 and TRBJ2-1, with TRBD2 matching over 8 bases. CDR1 SGHTA and CDR2 FQGTGA come from the germline V gene. The CDR3 covers 16 residues. V was clipped by 5 bases and J by 7 bases; unmatched bases: 13. The DNA for the CDR3 is TGTGCCAGCAGCCCCACGCGACTAGCGAGTAAGAATGAGCAGTTCTTC. This codes for CASSPTRLASKNEQFF.

In nucleotides, the CDR3 is TGTGCCACCAGTGATTTGAGGCTAGTAGGTGAGCAGTTCTTC. This codes for CATSDLRLVGEQFF. The gene calls are TRBV24-1 and TRBJ2-1; D gene unclear. The CDR3 covers 14 residues. CDR1 is KGHDR and CDR2 is SFDVKD in the germline V gene. The V end lost 0 bases, the J end lost 9 bases, and 11 bases lay between the germline ends.

In its sample, this clone was seen a few times. The chain couples TRBV5-1 to TRBJ1-6; 10 positions match TRBD1. Germline CDR1 SGHRS, CDR2 YFSETQ. The CDR3 length is 16 residues. Unmatched junction bases numbered 7, after V lost 5 bases and J lost 5 bases. The CDR3 spells CASRHGTGDDNSPLHF. CDR3 coding DNA: TGCGCCAGCAGACACGGGACAGGGGACGATAATTCACCCCTCCACTTT.

The chain has TRBV2 and TRBJ2-2; 9 bases are shared with TRBD2. The CDR3 has 16 amino acids. In germline, CDR1 is SNHLY, CDR2 FYNNEI. Losses at the gene ends were 8 bases for V and 2 bases for J; bases not matched to a gene: 9. This CDR3 is CASSTGTSLNTGELFF. Here the CDR3 DNA reads TGTGCCAGCTCAACCGGGACTAGCCTCAACACCGGGGAGCTGTTTTTT.

V and J are TRBV4-3 and TRBJ2-5; D might be TRBD2 (5 bases). Per germline, CDR1 LGHNA and CDR2 YSLEER. CDR3 length equals 12 residues. V was cut by 1 base and J by 13 bases, with 13 bases left in between. CDR3 in amino acids: CASSQGGSKRYF. CDR3 in DNA: TGCGCCAGCAGCCAAGGAGGGTCTAAGCGGTACTTC.

This clone was observed many times. The chain links TRBV27 to TRBJ2-2; 10 bases fit TRBD2. There are 15 residues in the CDR3. CDR1 is MNHEY, CDR2 SMNVEV, per germline (reference sequence). The V segment lost 2 bases and the J segment 5 bases; nucleotides outside the gene matches: 2. CDR3 in DNA: TGTGCCAGCAGTTTAGCACTAGCGGGAACCGGGGAGCTGTTTTTT. This translates into CASSLALAGTGELFF.